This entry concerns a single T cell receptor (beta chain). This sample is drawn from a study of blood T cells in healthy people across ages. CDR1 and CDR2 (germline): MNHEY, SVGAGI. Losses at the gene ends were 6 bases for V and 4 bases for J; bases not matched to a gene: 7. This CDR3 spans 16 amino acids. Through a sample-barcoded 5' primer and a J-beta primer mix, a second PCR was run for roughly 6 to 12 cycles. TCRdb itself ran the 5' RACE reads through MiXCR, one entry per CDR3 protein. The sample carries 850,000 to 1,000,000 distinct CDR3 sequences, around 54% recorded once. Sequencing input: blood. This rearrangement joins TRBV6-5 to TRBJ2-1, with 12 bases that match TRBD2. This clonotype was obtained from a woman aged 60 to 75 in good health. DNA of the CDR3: TGTGCCAGCAGGCCGGGACTAGCGGGTCTATACAATGAGCAGTTCTTC. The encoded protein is CASRPGLAGLYNEQFF.